This paragraph reports one TCR beta chain. Per the germline V gene, CDR1 is KGHSH and CDR2 is LQKENI. This CDR3 is 18 amino acids long. V was clipped by 3 bases and J by 0 bases, with 18 bases between them. The sample comes from a study of blood T cell repertoires in COVID-19. Study as a whole: Samples of COVID-19 (acute and convalescent) were obtained from the United States, Italy and Spain. T cells, B-cell-depleted T cells, or PBMCs provided the cDNA or gDNA that served as material.

Authors' methods: Amplification with reference gene primers provided the estimates of nucleated cell counts. Data came from immunoSEQ multiplex PCR; TCRdb stores just in-frame clones and leaves some out. D and trimming come from the DNA, and the V and J calls and clone size come from that table. Of 65,000 to 90,000 clones listed, 88% are singletons. The chain employs TRBV18 and TRBJ1-5, with D tentatively TRBD1 (5 bases). The receptor comes from a woman older than 75 with acute or convalescent COVID-19. The source material was peripheral blood. CDR3 region: CASSPTRQGSYSNQPQHF. The CDR3 DNA reads as TGTGCCAGCTCACCCACCCGGCAGGGAAGTTATAGCAATCAGCCCCAGCATTTT.